The next 25 T cell receptor beta chains were all read from a single sample in a study of post-analysis software for immune sequencing data. General study findings and limits: Patients carried 5 or 6 TRBV segments more frequently than controls did, and TRBV5-6, TRBV5-1 and TRBV20-1 were among them.

The antigens of these receptors remain unknown. Unique molecular identifiers featured in each of the TCR beta cDNA libraries. TCRdb re-analysed the PCR reads in MiXCR, keeping a single row per CDR3 protein. The sample includes roughly 580,000 distinct CDR3 sequences, 44% of them seen just once. The specimen was blood. These receptor sequences come from a girl aged 5-17 years with multiple sclerosis.

This clonotype was detected a few times. This chain connects TRBV10-3 to TRBJ2-7; D may be TRBD1 (5 bases). CDR1 and CDR2 (germline): ENHRY, SYGVKD. Trimming cost V 0 bases and J 4 bases, with 13 bases left between them. CDR3 length: 15 residues. CDR3 nucleotides: TGTGCCATCAGTGAGTCGTTCGGCAGGACATACGAGCAGTACTTC. Its translation: CAISESFGRTYEQYF.

A few counts support this clonotype. This chain links TRBV7-9 with TRBJ2-1; tentative D call: TRBD1 (7 bases). The CDR3 is 18 residues long. Trimming took 1 base from V and 4 from J, leaving 20 bases between them. Germline V lookup: CDR1 SEHNR, CDR2 FQNEAQ (reference sequence). The CDR3 region is CASSLVPAQGRDYNEQFF. The CDR3 coding sequence is TGTGCCAGCAGCTTAGTTCCAGCACAGGGGCGGGATTACAATGAGCAGTTCTTC.

This clonotype was counted only a few times. This sequence joins TRBV7-3 and TRBJ2-1; D gene unclear. Looked up from germline, CDR1 is SGHTA and CDR2 is FQGTGA. V lost 5 bases and J 3 bases, leaving 11 bases between the germline ends. CDR3 length: 14 residues. CDR3 DNA sequence: TGTGCCAGCAGCGATCCGGCAGGCTACAATGAGCAGTTCTTC. This codes for CASSDPAGYNEQFF.

This clonotype showed up just once. The rearrangement uses TRBV7-8 and TRBJ2-5, with TRBD1 as a possible D gene (6 bases). The germline V gene encodes CDR1 SGHVS and CDR2 FQNEAQ. Trimming took off 6 bases at V and 2 bases at J, with 22 bases between the two ends. The CDR3 runs to 17 residues. This CDR3 reads CASRPVLGQKSQETQYF. The CDR3 nucleotides are TGTGCCAGCAGACCCGTTTTAGGACAGAAATCACAAGAGACCCAGTACTTC.

This chain links TRBV4-2 with TRBJ2-1; 11 bases align to TRBD2. Per germline, CDR1 LGHNA and CDR2 YNFKEQ. Trimming took 10 bases from V and 7 from J; bases not matched to a gene: 15. There are 16 residues in the CDR3. The CDR3 region has the DNA TGTGCCACCTCAGCCTCCGGGACTAGCGGAAGGAATGAGCAGTTCTTC. The encoded protein is CATSASGTSGRNEQFF.

The chain links TRBV12-3 or TRBV12-4 to TRBJ2-7; D may be TRBD2 (6 bases). V was cut by 4 bases and J by 1 base, with 14 bases left in between. CDR3 length equals 15 residues. CDR3 in amino acids: CASSSNSGVSYEQYF. The CDR3, as DNA: TGTGCCAGCAGTTCCAATAGCGGCGTATCCTACGAGCAGTACTTC.

This clonotype was observed a handful of times. The J gene is TRBJ2-5, the V gene TRBV9, with D possibly TRBD1 on 6 matching bases. The V gene lost 0 bases and the J gene lost 5 bases, with 14 bases spanning the gap. Germline loops: CDR1 SGDLS, CDR2 YYNGEE. This CDR3 has 15 residues. The CDR3: CASSVDSGRGETQYF. The CDR3 DNA is TGTGCCAGCAGCGTAGACTCGGGTAGGGGGGAGACCCAGTACTTC.

The rearrangement links TRBV27 to TRBJ2-1; the match to TRBD1 covers 10 bases. Trimming removed 3 bases from V and 8 bases from J; junction bases left unmatched: 4. Germline loops: CDR1 MNHEY, CDR2 SMNVEV (reference sequence). This CDR3 contains 14 residues. The CDR3 region is CASSLGQGWDEQFF. In DNA, the CDR3 is TGTGCCAGCAGTTTGGGACAGGGGTGGGATGAGCAGTTCTTC.

This clonotype has more than one count but fewer than ten. V is TRBV7-2 and J is TRBJ2-7; the D gene is possibly TRBD1 (6 bases). V dropped 1 base and J dropped 2 bases, with 12 bases sitting between them. CDR1 and CDR2 (germline): SGHTA, FQGNSA. This CDR3 is 15 amino acids long. The CDR3 sequence is CASSLELTGAYEQYF. CDR3 DNA: TGTGCCAGCAGCTTAGAATTGACAGGCGCCTACGAGCAGTACTTC.

This chain uses TRBV29-1 with TRBJ2-1, with 8 bases matching TRBD1. The V gene end was trimmed by 3 bases and the J gene end by 8 bases; junction bases not matched to a gene: 6. Germline assignment: CDR1 SQVTM and CDR2 ANQGSEA. This CDR3 comprises 13 residues. CDR3 sequence (DNA): TGCAGCGTTGAGCGGACAGGGCTTTATGAGCAGTTCTTC. Translating gives CSVERTGLYEQFF.

This clonotype came up a few times. This chain uses TRBV12-3 or TRBV12-4 with TRBJ2-5, with D perhaps matching TRBD1 or TRBD2 (5 bases each). This CDR3 region has 12 residues. With 7 bases removed from V and 11 bases from J, the gap between germline ends came to 17 bases. The CDR3 is CASNGFLGEQYF. CDR3 DNA sequence: TGTGCCAGCAATGGCTTCTTGGGGGAGCAGTACTTC.

This clonotype has only a few counts. The chain has TRBV7-2 and TRBJ2-1; D not resolved. The V and J ends lost 7 bases and 2 bases respectively, with 12 bases between them. The germline gives CDR1 SGHTA, CDR2 FQGNSA. CDR3 length: 14 residues. The CDR3 DNA reads as TGTGCCAGCACCGTAGGGCCAGCCTACAATGAGCAGTTCTTC. Amino acids: CASTVGPAYNEQFF.

The chain uses TRBV12-3 or TRBV12-4 and TRBJ1-5; D possibly corresponds to TRBD1 (5 bases). V lost 6 bases, J lost 4 bases, and 13 bases lay in between. The CDR3 extends over 14 amino acids. The CDR3 is CASSGTPGNQPQHF. The CDR3 DNA reads TGTGCCAGCAGCGGGACCCCAGGGAATCAGCCCCAGCATTTT.

This clonotype was found a few times. This chain uses TRBV3-1 with TRBJ2-5, with TRBD2 identical over 9 bases. Per the germline V gene, CDR1 is LGHDT and CDR2 is YNNKEL (reference sequence). The V segment lost 2 bases and the J segment 5 bases; nucleotides outside the gene matches: 6. The CDR3 length is 15 residues. CDR3 sequence (DNA): TGTGCCAGCAGCCAACTTAGCGGGGGCCGGGAGACCCAGTACTTC. Its translation is CASSQLSGGRETQYF.

This clonotype was seen only a few times. The chain has TRBV24-1 and TRBJ2-3; D is uncertain. Germline V gives CDR1 KGHDR, CDR2 SFDVKD. The CDR3 is 13 residues long. V was trimmed by 9 bases and J by 0 bases, leaving 9 bases between them. CDR3 region: CATADGSTDTQYF. The CDR3 nucleotides are TGTGCCACCGCGGATGGCAGCACAGATACGCAGTATTTT.

A note on this clonotype: A clone one base away is much larger, so this may be a read error. This chain joins TRBV10-3 and TRBJ2-1; D unresolved. CDR1 ENHRY and CDR2 SYGVKD come from the germline V gene. This CDR3 region has 12 residues. V dropped 0 bases and J dropped 4 bases, with 1 base sitting between them. The CDR3 DNA reads as TGTGCCATCAGTGAGTCGTACAATGAGCAGTTCTTC. This codes for CAISESYNEQFF.

This clonotype was seen a few times. The chain is built from TRBV6-5 and TRBJ2-4; 10 bases match TRBD1. Trimming removed 6 bases from V and 6 bases from J; junction bases left unmatched: 2. Germline CDR1 and CDR2: MNHEY and SVGAGI. The CDR3 contains 13 residues. The DNA of the CDR3 is TGTGCCAGCAGGACAGGGGGCGTAAACATTCAGTACTTC. This gives the protein CASRTGGVNIQYF.

In its sample, this clonotype was seen a few times. The V gene is TRBV5-1, the J gene TRBJ2-1; TRBD1 agrees at 10 bases. The CDR3 is 16 amino acids. Trimming at V came to 2 bases and at J to 2 bases, leaving 4 bases not matched to a gene. Germline CDR1 and CDR2: SGHRS and YFSETQ. CDR3 amino acids: CASSFLTGGAYNEQFF. For the CDR3, the DNA is TGCGCCAGCAGCTTCCTGACAGGGGGCGCCTACAATGAGCAGTTCTTC.

The genes are TRBV7-2 and TRBJ1-5, with TRBD1 matching over 9 bases. CDR1 is SGHTA and CDR2 is FQGNSA in the germline V gene. This CDR3 has 15 residues. Unmatched junction bases numbered 7, after V lost 4 bases and J lost 6 bases. The CDR3 region is CASSYTGTGSQPQHF. The DNA for the CDR3 is TGTGCCAGCAGCTATACCGGGACAGGGTCTCAGCCCCAGCATTTT. The whole variable domain, filled in from reference TRBV7-2 and TRBJ1-5, reads GAGVSQSPSNKVTEKGKDVELRCDPISGHTALYWYRQSLGQGLEFLIYFQGNSAPDKSGLPSDRFSAERTGGSVSTLTIQRTQQEDSAVYLCASSYTGTGSQPQHFGDGTRLSIL.

In DNA, the CDR3 is TGTGCCAGCAGCTTATTCGGGGGCGGCACCTACAATGAGCAGTTCTTC. As protein: CASSLFGGGTYNEQFF. The rearrangement links TRBV7-9 to TRBJ2-1, with D possibly being TRBD1 or TRBD2 (6 bases each). CDR3 length: 16 amino acids. CDR1 and CDR2 from the germline V gene are SEHNR and FQNEAQ (reference sequence). V shed 2 bases and J shed 2 bases, with 13 bases lying between them.

The chain carries TRBV9 and TRBJ2-3; D could derive from TRBD1 or TRBD2 (6 bases each). In germline, CDR1 is SGDLS, CDR2 YYNGEE. V was trimmed by 2 bases and J by 2 bases, leaving 18 bases between them. CDR3 length: 17 residues. The CDR3 loop reads CASSVSLRGVPTDTQYF. Written as DNA, the CDR3 is TGTGCCAGCAGCGTTAGTTTGAGGGGGGTCCCCACAGATACGCAGTATTTT.

This clonotype was detected a few times. The chain recombines TRBV9 with TRBJ1-2; D is uncertain. The CDR3 covers 13 residues. The germline CDR1 and CDR2 sequences are SGDLS and YYNGEE. V was pared by 2 bases and J by 9 bases, with 14 bases between. CDR3 region: CASSVPVKGSYTF. In DNA form, the CDR3 reads TGTGCCAGCAGCGTCCCCGTAAAAGGGAGCTACACCTTC.

The V call is TRBV4-1, the J call TRBJ2-3; 7 nucleotides agree with TRBD1. The CDR3 has 15 amino acids. The germline V gene has CDR1 MGHRA and CDR2 YSYEKL. Germline trimming cut 8 bases from V and 0 bases from J; bases unmatched to any gene: 8. Written as DNA, the CDR3 is TGCGCCAGCGGGCCGGGACAGCTTAGCACAGATACGCAGTATTTT. The encoded protein is CASGPGQLSTDTQYF.

This clonotype was observed a few times. This rearrangement joins TRBV12-3 or TRBV12-4 to TRBJ2-3; 7 nucleotides line up with TRBD2. V was clipped by 6 bases and J by 3 bases; unmatched bases: 9. The CDR3 spans 15 residues. CDR3 in DNA: TGTGCCAGCAGCCTAGGAGGGGAGGGTACAGATACGCAGTATTTT. This translates into CASSLGGEGTDTQYF.

This clonotype has just a few counts. V usage is TRBV11-2 and J usage is TRBJ1-1, with D maybe TRBD1 (6 bases). V was trimmed by 5 bases and J by 0 bases, leaving 10 bases between them. CDR3 size: 14 residues. Germline assignment: CDR1 SGHAT and CDR2 FQNNGV. Written as DNA, the CDR3 is TGTGCCAGCAGCCGAGGACAGATGAACACTGAAGCTTTCTTT. Translating it yields CASSRGQMNTEAFF.